The clone carrying this T cell receptor (beta chain) was counted a few times. The target antigen is unknown. TCR beta VDJ and CDR3 profiling used genomic DNA as template. TCRdb processed the reads anew with MiXCR; each CDR3 protein has one entry. The sample yields about 210,000 distinct CDR3 sequences, 30% to 40% seen once. The sample originates from a study of CD8+CD57+ T cells in acquired aplastic anemia. Overall study context: Sorted CD4+ and CD8+ cell DNA averaged around 3 ug. Healthy-donor CD4+ cells averaged about 9.8 million reads. Study-level results: It was found that about 31 CD8+ CDR3 sequences were shared between patients and controls.

The TCR sequence derives from a human donor in good health, serving as a control. Source material: sorted CD4+, CD8+, or CD8+CD57+ T cells (not recorded which) from PBMCs.

CDR3: CASRLAGDDEQFF. DNA for the CDR3: TGTGCCAGCAGACTAGCGGGAGATGATGAGCAGTTCTTC. The chain employs TRBV6-1 and TRBJ2-1; 11 bases are shared with TRBD2. Unmatched junction bases numbered 3, after V lost 6 bases and J lost 8 bases. Germline V lookup: CDR1 MNHNS, CDR2 SASEGT. This CDR3 contains 13 residues.